These 22 T cell receptor beta chains were sequenced from one sample in a study of control samples from healthy donors and cancer patients (dated by TCRdb to 2018 to 2021). Library preparation was by the immunoSEQ multiplex PCR assay. TCRdb took over this immuneACCESS table, retaining in-frame rearrangements with V and J assigned. Such tables are incomplete; in checked studies, under half of the missing clones stem from an unresolved V gene, and the remainder is unexplained. The sample data list about 160,000 clones, and around 90% of these were observed just once. Of the sample, around 11% falls within the top ten clones. Sequencing used blood. Every receptor here comes from a man aged 30 to 45 in good health.

The V gene is TRBV5-6, the J gene TRBJ1-4; unclear D gene. In germline, CDR1 is SGHDT, CDR2 YYEEEE. This CDR3 has 13 residues. Trimming stripped 2 bases from V and 7 bases from J, with 9 bases between. The CDR3 spells CASSLAGVEKLFF. The DNA of the CDR3 is TGTGCCAGCAGCTTAGCAGGAGTTGAAAAACTGTTTTTT.

In this sample, this clone turned up once. This chain links TRBV7-3 with TRBJ1-4; D gene ambiguous. Trimming pared 4 bases from V and 8 bases from J, leaving 11 bases between. Germline CDR1 SGHTA, CDR2 FQGTGA. CDR3 length equals 13 residues. The CDR3 region has the DNA TGTGCCAGCAGCTCCGGACGCGGGGAAAAACTGTTTTTT. It encodes CASSSGRGEKLFF.

About this clone: Other nucleotide sequences from this sample produce the same CDR3. The chain uses TRBV7-3 and TRBJ2-5; perhaps TRBD2 as D (5 bases). CDR1 is SGHTA and CDR2 is FQGTGA in the germline V gene. The V end lost 10 bases, the J end lost 5 bases, and 20 bases lay between the germline ends. This CDR3 has 14 amino acids. The CDR3 is CATFPSGGWETQYF. CDR3 DNA: TGTGCCACCTTCCCCAGCGGTGGTTGGGAGACCCAGTACTTC.

The chain links TRBV24-1 to TRBJ2-3, with D uncertain. CDR1 and CDR2 from the germline V gene are KGHDR and SFDVKD. CDR3 length: 14 amino acids. Trimming removed 6 bases at V and 4 bases at J, with 13 bases between. Here the CDR3 reads CATSSRQHPDTQYF. The CDR3 bases are TGTGCCACCAGTTCGCGTCAGCATCCAGATACGCAGTATTTT.

The chain uses TRBV19 and TRBJ2-1; 7 bases map to TRBD2. With 6 bases clipped from V and 6 bases from J, the junction kept 8 bases outside the gene matches. CDR1 LNHDA and CDR2 SQIVND come from the germline V gene (reference sequence). The CDR3 sequence is 14 residues long. The CDR3 protein is CASRHPGGSNEQFF. As DNA, the CDR3 is TGTGCCAGTAGACATCCGGGGGGTTCCAATGAGCAGTTCTTC.

The chain links TRBV7-9 to TRBJ1-6, with D unresolved. Per germline, CDR1 SEHNR and CDR2 FQNEAQ (reference sequence). The V end was cut by 2 bases, the J end by 9 bases, with 11 bases between. The CDR3 has 14 residues. CDR3 region: CASSLTDGSSPLHF. CDR3 DNA sequence: TGTGCCAGCAGCTTAACGGACGGGAGTTCACCCCTCCACTTT.

The table lists this clone with a count of one. The chain links TRBV6-2 or TRBV6-3 to TRBJ2-2, with D perhaps given as TRBD1 or TRBD2 (5 bases each). CDR1 and CDR2 (germline): MNHEY, SVGEGT. Trimming cost V 2 bases and J 4 bases, with 11 bases left between them. The length of the CDR3 is 15 residues. The CDR3 sequence: CASSYVTGATGELFF. The CDR3 region has the DNA TGTGCCAGCAGTTACGTGACCGGGGCCACCGGGGAGCTGTTTTTT.

The chain uses TRBV27 and TRBJ2-5; possibly TRBD2 for D (6 bases). The CDR3 is 14 amino acids. CDR1 MNHEY and CDR2 SMNVEV come from the germline V gene (reference sequence). The V end lost 4 bases, the J end lost 1 base, and 10 bases lay between the germline ends. CDR3 region: CASSSGLTQETQYF. CDR3 in DNA: TGTGCCAGCAGTTCCGGACTAACCCAAGAGACCCAGTACTTC.

The V call is TRBV6-5, the J call TRBJ1-2; TRBD1 matches at 7 bases. The junction had 4 bases not matched to a gene; V was cut back by 5 bases and J by 1 base. The CDR3 consists of 14 residues. Germline CDR1 MNHEY, CDR2 SVGAGI. The CDR3 sequence is CASSPGQNNYGYTF. The CDR3 DNA is TGTGCCAGCAGTCCGGGACAGAATAACTATGGCTACACCTTC.

The chain uses TRBV7-3 and TRBJ2-2, with 7 bases fitting TRBD2. J lost 1 base, V lost 4 bases, and 6 bases had no gene match. This CDR3 is built from 16 residues. CDR1 is SGHTA, CDR2 FQGTGA, per germline. CDR3 sequence reads: CASSSAAGLNTGELFF. DNA for the CDR3: TGTGCCAGCAGCTCGGCAGCGGGATTGAACACCGGGGAGCTGTTTTTT. The full variable domain, with the rest looked up from reference TRBV7-3 and TRBJ2-2, is GAGVSQTPSNKVTEKGKYVELRCDPISGHTALYWYRQSLGQGPEFLIYFQGTGAADDSGLPNDRFFAVRPEGSVSTLKIQRTERGDSAVYLCASSSAAGLNTGELFFGEGSRLTVL.

The rearrangement uses TRBV18 and TRBJ2-1; 7 bases fit TRBD1. The junction had 10 bases not matched to a gene; V was cut back by 6 bases and J by 5 bases. The CDR3 consists of 15 residues. Germline V gene data show CDR1 as KGHSH and CDR2 as LQKENI. This CDR3 is CASSPAGRGNNEQFF. As DNA, the CDR3 is TGTGCCAGCTCTCCGGCCGGCAGGGGGAACAATGAGCAGTTCTTC.

This clone came up a few times. This chain connects TRBV7-3 to TRBJ2-1, with D tentatively TRBD1 or TRBD2 (5 bases each). V lost 4 bases and J 0 bases, leaving 10 bases between the germline ends. This CDR3 contains 15 residues. From germline, CDR1 is SGHTA and CDR2 FQGTGA. CDR3 loop: CASSSEGRSYNEQFF. The CDR3 region has the DNA TGTGCCAGCAGCTCAGAGGGGCGCTCCTACAATGAGCAGTTCTTC.

This chain joins TRBV27 and TRBJ2-1; D unclear. Trimming removed 5 bases at V and 3 bases at J, with 8 bases between. Germline V gives CDR1 MNHEY, CDR2 SMNVEV (reference sequence). This CDR3 is 13 amino acids long. CDR3 residues: CASSRSNYNEQFF. DNA for the CDR3: TGTGCCAGCAGTCGATCCAACTACAATGAGCAGTTCTTC.

The J gene is TRBJ2-1, the V gene TRBV28, with 10 bases fitting TRBD1. The CDR3 length is 18 residues. Germline assignment: CDR1 MDHEN and CDR2 SYDVKM. V shed 7 bases, J shed 7 bases, and the junction held 19 bases outside the gene matches. The CDR3 bases are TGTGCCAGCAATCTAGGGGGACAGGGGACCCTCTACGTGAATGAGCAGTTCTTC. Translated, it gives CASNLGGQGTLYVNEQFF.

J is TRBJ1-6 and V is TRBV18; no clear D. CDR3 length: 14 residues. Trimming removed 0 bases at V and 7 bases at J, with 7 bases between. The germline CDR1 and CDR2 sequences are KGHSH and LQKENI. DNA of the CDR3: TGTGCCAGCTCACCACCGGGCTCAAATTCACCCCTCCACTTT. Translation: CASSPPGSNSPLHF. The entire variable domain, with the rest obtained from reference TRBV18 and TRBJ1-6, is as follows: NAGVMQNPRHLVRRRGQEARLRCSPMKGHSHVYWYRQLPEEGLKFMVYLQKENIIDESGMPKERFSAEFPKEGPSILRIQQVVRGDSAAYFCASSPPGSNSPLHFGNGTRLTVT.

The chain recombines TRBV6-1 with TRBJ2-7; the D gene is possibly TRBD2 (6 bases). The germline V gene encodes CDR1 MNHNS and CDR2 SASEGT. The ends were cut back, 3 bases at V and 7 bases at J, with 19 bases in the middle. The CDR3 extends over 15 amino acids. CDR3 protein: CASSDRDGGIREQYF. CDR3 in DNA: TGTGCCAGCAGTGACCGGGACGGGGGAATCAGGGAGCAGTACTTC.

This rearrangement joins TRBV11-2 to TRBJ2-1; TRBD1 or TRBD2 may be the D gene (5 bases each). Germline CDR1 and CDR2: SGHAT and FQNNGV. The CDR3 runs 16 residues. V lost 1 base, J lost 1 base, and 11 bases lay in between. CDR3 DNA: TGTGCCAGCAGCTTAGCCCGGGGACCTTCCTACAATGAGCAGTTCTTC. The encoded protein is CASSLARGPSYNEQFF.

The chain couples TRBV3-1 (or the pseudogene TRBV3-2) to TRBJ1-2; tentatively, D is TRBD1 (5 bases). CDR1 and CDR2 (germline): LGHDT, YNNKEL (reference sequence). The V end was cut by 1 base, the J end by 4 bases, with 10 bases between. CDR3 length: 14 amino acids. CDR3 DNA: TGTGCCAGCAGCCAAGGGACACTCGTCTATGGCTACACCTTC. Its protein product is CASSQGTLVYGYTF.

J is TRBJ2-3 and V is TRBV7-9, with D uncertain. CDR3 length: 15 residues. CDR1 SEHNR and CDR2 FQNEAQ come from the germline V gene (reference sequence). Trimming took off 0 bases at V and 2 bases at J, with 9 bases between the two ends. For the CDR3, the DNA is TGTGCCAGCAGCTTAGCGCTCGGCGTCACAGATACGCAGTATTTT. Its protein is CASSLALGVTDTQYF.

The chain is built from TRBV27 and TRBJ1-1, with D possibly being TRBD1 (5 bases). The CDR3 is 14 amino acids. CDR1 and CDR2 (germline): MNHEY, SMNVEV (reference sequence). The V end lost 8 bases, the J end lost 0 bases, and 13 bases lay between the germline ends. CDR3 residues: CASSRDRLNTEAFF. The CDR3 coding sequence is TGTGCCAGCTCCCGGGACCGTCTGAACACTGAAGCTTTCTTT.

The V gene is TRBV7-8, the J gene TRBJ1-2, with 7 bases that match TRBD1. After removal of 2 bases from V and 8 bases from J, the junction contained 5 bases not matched to a gene. Germline values: CDR1 SGHVS, CDR2 FQNEAQ. The CDR3 has 13 residues. The CDR3 DNA sequence: TGTGCCAGCAGCTTAAAGAGGGGGCTAGGCTACACCTTC. Translation: CASSLKRGLGYTF.

The chain recombines TRBV5-4 with TRBJ2-3; D ambiguous. The CDR3 spans 14 residues. Germline CDR1 SGHNT, CDR2 YYREEE (reference sequence). V shed 0 bases and J shed 2 bases, with 7 bases lying between them. CDR3 sequence reads: CASSLGAPTDTQYF. The CDR3 DNA follows: TGTGCCAGCAGCTTGGGGGCCCCCACAGATACGCAGTATTTT.